This TCR beta chain derives from a study of blood T cell repertoires in COVID-19. Across the whole study: The United States, Italy and Spain were the sources of the acute and convalescent COVID-19 samples. T cells, B-cell-depleted T cells, or PBMCs supplied cDNA or gDNA.

The V gene lost 1 base and the J gene lost 2 bases, with 12 bases spanning the gap. The germline CDR1 and CDR2 sequences are MGHDK and SYGVNS. This CDR3 is 16 amino acids long. The assay was immunoSEQ multiplex PCR, and TCRdb's table has in-frame clones only and misses some. The sample consists of approximately 280,000 clones, 88% of them appearing once. The sample holds one count of this clone. The clonotype originates from a man between 18 and 35 years old with active or convalescent COVID-19. The genes are TRBV25-1 and TRBJ1-3, with D possibly being TRBD1 (6 bases). Specimen: peripheral blood. The CDR3 region has the DNA TGTGCCAGCAGTGAATTATTGTGGGGGCCTGGAAACACCATATATTTT. This encodes CASSELLWGPGNTIYF.